This T cell receptor beta chain emerged from a study of shared clonotypes between healthy human individuals. The wider study: The donor pool was made up of a couple of women and three men aged 18 to 49. Overall study findings and caveats: Sampling used blood alone; tissue repertoires probably differ. Clonotype sharing among donors likely depends on sequencing depth.

For this clone: Its antigen is as yet unknown.

The germline V gene has CDR1 MNHNY and CDR2 SVGAGI (reference sequence). The V gene lost 5 bases and the J gene lost 0 bases, with 10 bases spanning the gap. This CDR3 spans 14 amino acids. Generated by immunoSEQ multiplex PCR, the TCRdb table keeps only in-frame clones and is missing some. The sample records about 2.4 million clones, 80% to 95% being singletons. The TCR sequence derives from a man between 18 and 29 years old in good health. Some clones in this sample may be carry-over from other donors' samples. This chain links TRBV6-6 with TRBJ2-5; D might be TRBD1 (5 bases). Sequencing input: naive CD4+ T cells from PBMCs. As for subset: CD45RA+ positively selected. The CDR3 DNA sequence: TGTGCCAGCAGTGCCTACAGGTACCAAGAGACCCAGTACTTC. Its protein is CASSAYRYQETQYF.